Listed here are 9 T cell receptor gamma chains from one sample, sequenced in a study of Vδ1+ human thymocytes. Study-wide results and limits: Highly polyclonal TRG and TRD repertoires with Gaussian CDR3 length distributions appeared in thymus.

Antigens for these TCRs are unknown. The template was reverse-transcribed extracted RNA. Multiplex PCR used pooled V-gene forward primers and a constant-region reverse primer to amplify CDR3s. TCRdb reprocessed the multiplex PCR reads through CATT. The sample holds about 36,000 gamma-chain clones; around 20% are singletons and the top ten take under 2%. Sample: Vdelta1+ gamma-delta thymocytes from the thymus. Subset defined: FACS-sorted CD3+ TCRalphabeta- TCRVdelta1+ TCRVdelta2- thymocytes. Receptors were obtained from a girl in the first two years of life who had congenital heart surgery.

This sequence joins TRGV2 and TRGJ1 or TRGJ2. V lost 0 bases to trimming and J lost 3 bases; unmatched junction nucleotides: 8. This CDR3 has 15 amino acids. Germline CDR1 EGSNGY, CDR2 YDSYNSKV. This CDR3 is CATWDGASTYYKKLF. DNA of the CDR3: TGTGCCACCTGGGACGGGGCTTCTACTTATTATAAGAAACTCTTT.

This chain joins TRGV5 and TRGJ1 or TRGJ2. Germline V gene sequence: CDR1 VINAFY, CDR2 YDVSNSKD. This CDR3 has 12 amino acids. V was clipped by 4 bases and J by 6 bases; unmatched bases: 6. The DNA for the CDR3 is TGTGCCACCTGGGAGTTGTCTTATAAGAAACTCTTT. Translated, it gives CATWELSYKKLF.

This clone was observed a handful of times. The chain combines TRGV4 with TRGJ1 or TRGJ2. The CDR3 runs to 18 residues. Germline-derived CDR1 and CDR2 are EGSTGY and YDSYTSSV. The V gene end was trimmed by 0 bases and the J gene end by 0 bases; junction bases not matched to a gene: 14. The CDR3 here is CATWDGGRSPKNYYKKLF. DNA for the CDR3: TGTGCCACCTGGGATGGGGGGCGAAGCCCAAAGAATTATTATAAGAAACTCTTT.

This clone occurred a few times. Other DNA sequences in the sample encode the same CDR3. The chain combines TRGV3 with TRGJ1 or TRGJ2. The CDR3 runs 14 residues. J gave up 7 bases and V 0 bases, and 9 bases lay outside the gene matches. In germline, CDR1 is VTNTFY, CDR2 YDVSTARD (reference sequence). The chain's CDR3 is CATWDRRSGYKKLF. In DNA, the CDR3 is TGTGCCACCTGGGACAGGCGATCGGGATATAAGAAACTCTTT.

This clone was seen repeatedly, ten times or more. The same CDR3 also results from other DNA sequences found in this sample. V usage is TRGV2 and J usage is TRGJP2. CDR1 and CDR2 (germline): EGSNGY, YDSYNSKV. The trim removed 0 bases at V and 5 bases at J, leaving 3 bases unmatched. The CDR3 is 14 amino acids. The DNA of the CDR3 is TGTGCCACCTGGGACGGGCGAAGTGATTGGATCAAGACGTTT. Translating it yields CATWDGRSDWIKTF.

This clone was observed a few times. The chain links TRGV9 to TRGJ1 or TRGJ2. Per the germline V gene, CDR1 is GITISATS and CDR2 is ISYDGTV (reference sequence). The CDR3 consists of 14 residues. V lost 4 bases to trimming and J lost 5 bases; unmatched junction nucleotides: 11. The CDR3 spells CALWESSRDYKKLF. The CDR3 DNA reads TGTGCCTTGTGGGAATCGTCCCGGGATTATAAGAAACTCTTT.

The chain uses TRGV3 and TRGJ1 or TRGJ2. Trimming removed 6 bases from V and 8 bases from J; junction bases left unmatched: 10. Per the germline V gene, CDR1 is VTNTFY and CDR2 is YDVSTARD (reference sequence). This CDR3 is built from 12 residues. CDR3 region: CATWFAWDKKLF. For the CDR3, the DNA is TGTGCCACCTGGTTCGCGTGGGATAAGAAACTCTTT.

The rearrangement links TRGV3 to TRGJ1 or TRGJ2. The CDR3 runs 14 residues. The germline gives CDR1 VTNTFY, CDR2 YDVSTARD (reference sequence). V lost 0 bases, J lost 7 bases, and 9 bases stayed unmatched. The chain's CDR3 is CATWDRREDYKKLF. Here the CDR3 DNA reads TGTGCCACCTGGGACAGGCGGGAGGACTATAAGAAACTCTTT.

This clone was detected a few times. Other DNA sequences in the sample encode the same CDR3. V is TRGV9 and J is TRGJ1 or TRGJ2. Losses at the gene ends were 0 bases for V and 1 base for J; bases not matched to a gene: 3. The CDR3 contains 14 residues. CDR1 is GITISATS, CDR2 ISYDGTV, per germline (reference sequence). CDR3 loop: CALWEVRNYYKKLF. DNA of the CDR3: TGTGCCTTGTGGGAGGTGCGCAATTATTATAAGAAACTCTTT.